These T cell receptor beta chains were read from a single sample in a study of blood T cell repertoires in COVID-19. Clones were sequenced by immunoSEQ multiplex PCR, and TCRdb holds only the in-frame ones, with some missing. This sample has about 350,000 clones; 80% to 90% occur once, and the top ten carry about 5.7%. Specimen: PBMCs or T cells enriched from blood (not recorded which). Source of these receptors: a woman aged 25-40 years who had recovered from COVID-19. Each CDR3 is given with its conserved first and last residue. The order of the fields is clone size, D gene, V gene, J gene, CDR3 protein, CDR3 DNA. The D gene is left open where the match is weak. Only part of the rows carry a size: once, few, many, or a class if the clone is expanded.

size: NA; D: TRBD1; V: TRBV6-5; J: TRBJ1-1; CDR3: CASSYYWRGPEAFF; DNA: TGTGCCAGCAGTTACTATTGGAGGGGGCCTGAAGCTTTCTTT
size: NA; D: NA; V: TRBV5-4; J: TRBJ1-5; CDR3: CAWGVGGNQPQHF; DNA: TGTGCCTGGGGGGTTGGGGGCAATCAGCCCCAGCATTTT
size: NA; D: NA; V: TRBV12-3/TRBV12-4; J: TRBJ1-1; CDR3: CAGSTEGTEAFF; DNA: TGTGCCGGATCAACGGAGGGCACTGAAGCTTTCTTT
size: NA; D: NA; V: TRBV5-6; J: TRBJ2-2; CDR3: CASSPSRASNTGELFF; DNA: TGTGCCAGCAGCCCCTCGCGGGCCTCGAACACCGGGGAGCTGTTTTTT
size: few; D: TRBD1; V: TRBV5-1; J: TRBJ2-7; CDR3: CASRLQGEGGEQYF; DNA: TGCGCCAGCAGACTACAGGGGGAAGGGGGCGAGCAGTACTTC
size: NA; D: TRBD2; V: TRBV3-1/TRBV3-2; J: TRBJ2-3; CDR3: CASSQEALAGGNALWGQYF; DNA: TGTGCCAGCAGCCAAGAGGCACTAGCGGGGGGGAACGCGCTTTGGGGGCAGTATTTT
size: NA; D: NA; V: TRBV27; J: TRBJ1-6; CDR3: CASSLAAGRTYNSPLHF; DNA: TGTGCCAGCAGTTTAGCGGCAGGGAGGACCTATAATTCACCCCTCCACTTT
size: NA; D: NA; V: TRBV27; J: TRBJ1-1; CDR3: CASSFLQTSGFTEAFF; DNA: TGTGCCAGCAGTTTCCTACAGACCTCGGGGTTCACTGAAGCTTTCTTT
size: NA; D: NA; V: TRBV6-2/TRBV6-3; J: TRBJ1-1; CDR3: CASSFRAGENTEAFF; DNA: TGTGCCAGCAGCTTTCGCGCCGGGGAGAACACTGAAGCTTTCTTT
size: NA; D: TRBD2; V: TRBV4-3; J: TRBJ2-1; CDR3: CASSQDALAGGPNSSYNEQFF; DNA: TGCGCCAGCAGCCAAGACGCGCTAGCGGGGGGTCCTAATAGCTCCTACAATGAGCAGTTCTTC
size: NA; D: TRBD1; V: TRBV27; J: TRBJ2-1; CDR3: CASSWSFDRVRANEQFF; DNA: TGTGCCAGCAGTTGGTCCTTTGACAGGGTGCGCGCAAATGAGCAGTTCTTC
size: NA; D: NA; V: TRBV28; J: TRBJ1-3; CDR3: CASSSYFRGSSGNTIYF; DNA: TGTGCCAGCAGTTCGTACTTTAGAGGATCCTCTGGAAACACCATATATTTT
size: NA; D: NA; V: TRBV6-5; J: TRBJ1-5; CDR3: CASSLDQPQHF; DNA: TGTGCCAGCAGCCTAGATCAGCCCCAGCATTTT
size: few; D: NA; V: TRBV2; J: TRBJ2-1; CDR3: CASAKILGGVDNEQFF; DNA: TGTGCCAGCGCAAAAATACTAGGGGGGGTTGACAATGAGCAGTTCTTC
size: NA; D: NA; V: TRBV28; J: TRBJ2-3; CDR3: CASSRLRKWADTRYF; DNA: TGTGCCAGCAGTCGTCTTCGGAAATGGGCAGATACGCGGTATTTT
size: NA; D: TRBD2; V: TRBV11-2; J: TRBJ2-7; CDR3: CASSLAGGYSYEQYF; DNA: TGTGCCAGCAGCTTAGCGGGGGGGTACTCCTACGAGCAGTACTTC
size: NA; D: TRBD1; V: TRBV5-1; J: TRBJ2-5; CDR3: CASSPTGHGETQYF; DNA: TGCGCCAGCAGCCCGACAGGGCACGGAGAGACCCAGTACTTC
size: NA; D: NA; V: TRBV6-2/TRBV6-3; J: TRBJ2-5; CDR3: CASSVVGGRETQYF; DNA: TGTGCCAGCAGCGTCGTCGGAGGGCGAGAGACCCAGTACTTC
size: NA; D: TRBD2; V: TRBV11-2; J: TRBJ2-1; CDR3: CASSSSGAAYRAYNEQFF; DNA: TGTGCCAGCAGCTCGAGCGGGGCTGCCTATAGGGCCTACAATGAGCAGTTCTTC
size: NA; D: NA; V: TRBV14; J: TRBJ1-6; CDR3: CASSPSSRRDYSYNSPLHF; DNA: TGTGCCAGCAGCCCCAGTAGCCGTCGAGACTACTCCTATAATTCACCCCTCCACTTT
size: NA; D: TRBD2; V: TRBV2; J: TRBJ2-1; CDR3: CASSGGLVDYNEQFF; DNA: TGTGCCAGCAGTGGGGGACTAGTGGACTACAATGAGCAGTTCTTC
size: NA; D: NA; V: TRBV18; J: TRBJ1-5; CDR3: CASSRGTSAEPQHF; DNA: TGTGCCAGCTCACGGGGGACATCCGCGGAGCCCCAGCATTTT
size: NA; D: NA; V: TRBV11-3; J: TRBJ2-1; CDR3: CASSLKYGTSSYNEQFF; DNA: TGTGCCAGCAGCTTAAAGTACGGAACTAGTTCCTACAATGAGCAGTTCTTC
size: NA; D: NA; V: TRBV19; J: TRBJ1-5; CDR3: CASSSRQVQPQHF; DNA: TGTGCCAGTAGTTCTCGACAGGTCCAGCCCCAGCATTTT
size: NA; D: NA; V: TRBV4-1; J: TRBJ1-2; CDR3: CASSPVWALDGYTF; DNA: TGCGCCAGCAGCCCGGTATGGGCTTTGGATGGCTACACCTTC